This TCR beta chain comes out of a study of CD8+CD57+ T cells in acquired aplastic anemia. General study findings and limits: Patients and controls shared under 35 CD8+ CDR3 sequences, which appeared highly expressed in patients and within their immunodominant clones.

About this clonotype itself: Its antigen is undetermined.

Patients sequenced had flow cytometry evidence of CD8+CD57+ cell expansion. V lost 6 bases and J 3 bases, leaving 11 bases between the germline ends. This CDR3 is 13 amino acids long. Investigators profiled TCR beta VDJ and CDR3 from genomic DNA template. One entry per CDR3 protein results from TCRdb running MiXCR on the reads. This repertoire shows about 180,000 distinct CDR3 sequences, roughly 43% found once; its top ten account for 0.85% to 1.3%. Sequencing was performed on sorted CD4+, CD8+, or CD8+CD57+ T cells (not recorded which) from PBMCs. The sequence was collected from a human donor with aplastic anemia. The chain recombines TRBV12-3 or TRBV12-4 with TRBJ1-2; D is undetermined. CDR3 in amino acids: CASSLGTHYGYTF. Written as DNA, the CDR3 is TGTGCCAGCAGCCTAGGCACGCACTATGGCTACACCTTC.